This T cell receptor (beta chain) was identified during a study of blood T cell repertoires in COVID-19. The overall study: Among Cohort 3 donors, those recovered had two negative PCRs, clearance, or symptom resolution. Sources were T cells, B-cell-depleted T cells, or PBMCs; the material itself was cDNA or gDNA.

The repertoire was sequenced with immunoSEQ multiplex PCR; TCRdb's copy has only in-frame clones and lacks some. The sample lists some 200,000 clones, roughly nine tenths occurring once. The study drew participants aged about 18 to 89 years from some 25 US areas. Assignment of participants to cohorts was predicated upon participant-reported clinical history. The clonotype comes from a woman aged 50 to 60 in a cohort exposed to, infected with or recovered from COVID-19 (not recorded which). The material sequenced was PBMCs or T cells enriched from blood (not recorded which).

The CDR3 DNA is TGTGCCAGCAGTGCCCTACATTCCAGAGGAGGCACTGAAGCTTTCTTT. This gives the protein CASSALHSRGGTEAFF. V and J are TRBV2 and TRBJ1-1; D is unresolved. Germline CDR1 reads SNHLY; CDR2 reads FYNNEI. The V end lost 4 bases, the J end lost 4 bases, and 19 bases lay between the germline ends. The CDR3 runs 16 residues.